What follows is one T cell receptor (beta chain) and its context. The sample belongs to a study of blood T cells in healthy people across ages. The second PCR ran roughly 6 to 11 cycles with a sample-barcoded 5' primer and J-beta primers. TCRdb ran MiXCR on the 5' RACE reads and lists one entry per CDR3 protein. The profile covers fewer than 1.5 million distinct CDR3 sequences, with approximately 38% appearing a single time and under 8% taken by the ten largest. The germline V and J ends were trimmed by 8 bases and 13 bases, with 20 bases remaining between them. The CDR3 sequence is 12 residues long. Germline assignment: CDR1 SGHAT and CDR2 FQNNGV.

This clonotype originated in a young woman in good health. The rearrangement uses TRBV11-2 and TRBJ1-2; D remains ambiguous. The specimen sequenced was blood. The CDR3, as DNA: TGTGCCAGCCTAGGGCCCAGCCACGCTTTCACCTTC. It encodes CASLGPSHAFTF.